This T cell receptor (beta chain) is from a study of blood T cell repertoires in COVID-19. Study details: Samples taken during acute and convalescent COVID-19 were collected in the United States, Italy and Spain. Nucleic acid was either cDNA or gDNA, and it came from T cells, B-cell-depleted T cells, or PBMCs.

Patients in Seattle were enrolled during active infection, then followed longitudinally. In the original analysis: How many nucleated cells were present was estimated from reference gene primer amplification. Clones were sequenced by immunoSEQ multiplex PCR, and TCRdb holds only the in-frame ones, with some missing. V and J calls and clone size are given by that table; D and trimming were obtained from the DNA. The data hold around 100,000 clones, with less than 85% observed a single time. V was shortened by 1 base and J by 7 bases, with 15 bases between the two germline ends. Germline lookup yields CDR1 SGHAT and CDR2 FQNNGV. This CDR3 contains 15 residues.

Specimen: peripheral blood. The chain is built from TRBV11-2 and TRBJ2-3, with no clear D. The clonotype comes from a man aged 70-80 years with COVID-19, enrolled during active disease. CDR3 nucleotides: TGTGCCAGCAGCTTAGTCCCAAGCGCAGTGTATACGCAGTATTTT. Protein sequence: CASSLVPSAVYTQYF.